This entry lists 23 T cell receptor beta chains sequenced from one sample in a study of T cell responses to AZD1222 COVID-19 vaccine. This table comes from immunoSEQ multiplex PCR, and its TCRdb copy is limited to in-frame clones, with some not included. The sample gives roughly 120,000 clones, around 89% of which show up once; 6.5% to 7.5% is in the top ten. Material: peripheral blood, obtained 28 days after the second AZD1222 dose. The receptors were sampled from an adult who received the AZD1222 COVID-19 vaccine.

This chain's CDR3 is CASSHRSRGLNEQYF. The CDR3 DNA reads as TGTGCCAGCAGTCATCGATCCAGGGGATTGAACGAGCAGTACTTC. The rearrangement joins TRBV6-2 or TRBV6-3 to TRBJ2-7; TRBD1 is a possible D gene (6 bases). Germline CDR1 and CDR2: MNHEY and SVGEGT. The CDR3 runs 15 residues. Between the trimmed V and J ends, which lost 5 bases and 5 bases, there was a span of 19 bases.

The chain is built from TRBV11-1 and TRBJ1-2, with D tentatively TRBD1 (5 bases). CDR1 SGHAT and CDR2 FQDESV come from the germline V gene (reference sequence). The CDR3 runs 15 residues. The V and J ends lost 4 bases and 0 bases respectively, with 12 bases between them. The CDR3 here is CASSSRRDSNYGYTF. In DNA form, the CDR3 reads TGTGCCAGCAGCTCCCGCCGGGACTCTAACTATGGCTACACCTTC.

This sequence joins TRBV4-1 and TRBJ2-7; D is possibly TRBD2 (6 bases). Germline CDR1 reads MGHRA; CDR2 reads YSYEKL. This CDR3 comprises 14 residues. Trimming stripped 1 base from V and 3 bases from J, with 10 bases between. CDR3 sequence (DNA): TGCGCCAGCAGCCAAGGAGGCGGGATCTACGAGCAGTACTTC. It specifies CASSQGGGIYEQYF.

Only one count was recorded for this clone. The rearrangement uses TRBV7-8 and TRBJ2-1; TRBD1 matches at 7 bases. V lost 2 bases, J lost 9 bases, and 4 bases stayed unmatched. The CDR3 is 13 amino acids. Germline CDR1 SGHVS, CDR2 FQNEAQ. CDR3 protein: CASSLQGVSEQFF. In DNA, the CDR3 is TGTGCCAGCAGCTTACAGGGGGTTAGTGAGCAGTTCTTC. Using reference TRBV7-8 and TRBJ2-1 for the parts outside the CDR3, the full variable domain is GAGVSQSPRYKVAKRGQDVALRCDPISGHVSLFWYQQALGQGPEFLTYFQNEAQLDKSGLPSDRFFAERPEGSVSTLKIQRTQQEDSAVYLCASSLQGVSEQFFGPGTRLTVL.

The V call is TRBV3-1 (or the pseudogene TRBV3-2), the J call TRBJ1-1; maybe TRBD1 (5 bases). V lost 10 bases, J lost 12 bases, and 21 bases lay in between. CDR1 is LGHDT and CDR2 is YNNKEL in the germline V gene (reference sequence). The CDR3 contains 12 residues. The CDR3 spells CATAPNSGLTFF. The CDR3 DNA is TGTGCCACCGCACCAAATTCAGGGTTAACTTTCTTT.

The rearrangement uses TRBV30 and TRBJ2-2; no reliable D call. Germline V gives CDR1 GTSNPN, CDR2 SVGIG (reference sequence). The CDR3 is 16 amino acids. With 2 bases removed from V and 3 bases from J, the gap between germline ends came to 16 bases. The CDR3 region is CAWSRHNVRDTGELFF. Here the CDR3 DNA reads TGTGCCTGGAGTAGGCATAATGTACGTGACACCGGGGAGCTGTTTTTT.

The chain couples TRBV12-3 or TRBV12-4 to TRBJ1-1; no reliable D call. There are 12 residues in the CDR3. Trimming took 8 bases from V and 3 from J, leaving 10 bases between them. This chain's CDR3 is CASVASDTEAFF. As DNA, the CDR3 is TGTGCCAGCGTGGCATCGGACACTGAAGCTTTCTTT.

V and J are TRBV19 and TRBJ2-2; TRBD2 matches at 12 bases. The germline CDR1 and CDR2 sequences are LNHDA and SQIVND (reference sequence). CDR3 length: 14 residues. V was pared by 8 bases and J by 3 bases, with 1 base of the junction left unmatched. As DNA, the CDR3 is TGTGCCAGTGGACTAGCGGGGTACACCGGGGAGCTGTTTTTT. The encoded protein is CASGLAGYTGELFF.

V gene TRBV5-1 combines with J gene TRBJ2-1; D ambiguous. CDR3 length: 15 residues. V gave up 0 bases and J gave up 0 bases, with 7 bases separating them. Germline CDR1 SGHRS, CDR2 YFSETQ. The CDR3 DNA follows: TGCGCCAGCAGCTTGGCTCAAAACTCCTACAATGAGCAGTTCTTC. Protein sequence: CASSLAQNSYNEQFF.

This chain links TRBV9 with TRBJ2-5, with 13 bases aligning to TRBD2. Per germline, CDR1 SGDLS and CDR2 YYNGEE. The CDR3 is 15 amino acids. Germline trimming cut 3 bases from V and 4 bases from J; bases unmatched to any gene: 3. CDR3 DNA: TGTGCCAGCAGCGGGGGGACTAGCGGGGTAGAGACCCAGTACTTC. It is translated as CASSGGTSGVETQYF.

This clone was counted between two and nine times. The rearrangement links TRBV3-1 (or the pseudogene TRBV3-2) to TRBJ1-2; D is unclear. Trimming left V 2 bases short and J 7 bases short, with 14 bases between. Germline V gives CDR1 LGHDT, CDR2 YNNKEL (reference sequence). The CDR3 extends over 14 amino acids. This chain's CDR3 is CASSQRRQGSGYTF. The CDR3 bases are TGTGCCAGCAGCCAACGGAGACAAGGTAGTGGCTACACCTTC.

The J gene is TRBJ2-7, the V gene TRBV12-3 or TRBV12-4; D call uncertain. Trimming stripped 0 bases from V and 5 bases from J, with 5 bases between. The CDR3 runs 12 residues. The CDR3 here is CASSLASHEQYF. For the CDR3, the DNA is TGTGCCAGCAGTTTAGCATCTCACGAGCAGTACTTC.

The V and J genes are TRBV6-2 or TRBV6-3 and TRBJ1-2; possible D gene TRBD1, 5 bases. Germline assignment: CDR1 MNHEY and CDR2 SVGEGT. This CDR3 comprises 14 residues. Between the trimmed V and J ends, which lost 0 bases and 8 bases, there was a span of 13 bases. CDR3 sequence: CASSYSGQGGGYTF. In DNA form, the CDR3 reads TGTGCCAGCAGTTACTCGGGGCAGGGCGGCGGCTACACCTTC.

V gene TRBV29-1 combines with J gene TRBJ2-5; D might be TRBD2 (6 bases). V dropped 7 bases and J dropped 5 bases, with 14 bases sitting between them. Germline V gene sequence: CDR1 SQVTM, CDR2 ANQGSEA. CDR3 size: 12 residues. CDR3 nucleotides: TGCAGCGCCGTCCGCGGGGATGAGACCCAGTACTTC. Protein sequence: CSAVRGDETQYF.

The rearrangement joins TRBV4-2 to TRBJ2-2; 11 positions agree with TRBD2. V dropped 2 bases and J dropped 5; count of bases not matched to a gene: 4. Per the germline V gene, CDR1 is LGHNA and CDR2 is YNFKEQ. This CDR3 contains 16 residues. This CDR3 is CASSQHSGGATGELFF. The CDR3, as DNA: TGTGCCAGCAGCCAACATAGCGGGGGGGCGACCGGGGAGCTGTTTTTT.

In this sample, this clone turned up once. V and J are TRBV19 and TRBJ1-5, with D perhaps matching TRBD1 (6 bases). This CDR3 has 18 residues. Trimming took off 3 bases at V and 0 bases at J, with 18 bases between the two ends. CDR1 is LNHDA, CDR2 SQIVND, per germline (reference sequence). CDR3 coding DNA: TGTGCCAGTAGTATCCCCCAGGGACATACGTATAGCAATCAGCCCCAGCATTTT. Translated, it gives CASSIPQGHTYSNQPQHF.

The chain combines TRBV7-9 with TRBJ1-1; D unclear. Looked up from germline, CDR1 is SEHNR and CDR2 is FQNEAQ (reference sequence). The CDR3 is 14 residues long. Trimming left V 7 bases short and J 3 bases short, with 15 bases between. In nucleotides, the CDR3 is TGTGCCAGCAACCCGAGCCCTGAGGACACTGAAGCTTTCTTT. It yields the protein CASNPSPEDTEAFF.

CDR3 region: CASSVATGGVGTQYF. The CDR3 nucleotides are TGTGCCAGCAGCGTAGCTACGGGCGGGGTCGGTACGCAGTATTTT. The V call is TRBV9, the J call TRBJ2-3; TRBD2 might be the D (6 bases). V was cut by 0 bases and J by 8 bases, with 16 bases left in between. This CDR3 contains 15 residues. Germline CDR1 is SGDLS and CDR2 is YYNGEE.

The V and J genes are TRBV7-3 and TRBJ2-5; D call uncertain. Germline CDR1 and CDR2: SGHTA and FQGTGA. V shed 5 bases and J shed 7 bases, with 17 bases lying between them. The CDR3 loop spans 14 amino acids. Here the CDR3 DNA reads TGTGCCAGCAGCCCGATTGCAGGCTCTCCGACCCAGTACTTC. Amino acids: CASSPIAGSPTQYF.

Only a few counts were recorded for this clone. The rearrangement links TRBV27 to TRBJ1-4; D not certain. Germline CDR1 MNHEY, CDR2 SMNVEV (reference sequence). V lost 0 bases and J lost 2, with 7 bases in between. The CDR3 is 15 residues long. The CDR3 DNA reads as TGTGCCAGCAGTTTATCGACGGCCACTAATGAAAAACTGTTTTTT. The encoded protein is CASSLSTATNEKLFF.

The rearrangement joins TRBV19 to TRBJ2-3; 11 nucleotides agree with TRBD2. The CDR3 totals 18 residues. The germline V gene has CDR1 LNHDA and CDR2 SQIVND (reference sequence). Trimming took 1 base from V and 5 from J; bases not matched to a gene: 11. The CDR3 sequence: CASSIVTSGVGKLDTQYF. The CDR3 DNA reads TGTGCCAGTAGTATAGTGACTAGCGGGGTGGGTAAGTTAGATACGCAGTATTTT. The full variable domain, completed using reference TRBV19 and TRBJ2-3, is DGGITQSPKYLFRKEGQNVTLSCEQNLNHDAMYWYRQDPGQGLRLIYYSQIVNDFQKGDIAEGYSVSREKKESFPLTVTSAQKNPTAFYLCASSIVTSGVGKLDTQYFGPGTRLTVL.

This chain's CDR3 is CASSQAAVGSEKLFF. The CDR3 DNA reads TGCGCCAGCAGCCAAGCCGCTGTTGGTAGTGAAAAACTGTTTTTT. V usage is TRBV4-1 and J usage is TRBJ1-4; D ambiguous. Trimming left V 1 base short and J 7 bases short, with 13 bases between. There are 15 residues in the CDR3. Germline-derived CDR1 and CDR2 are MGHRA and YSYEKL.

This clone has a single count. This rearrangement joins TRBV7-3 to TRBJ2-1; TRBD2 matches 7 bases. V shed 5 bases and J 5 bases; nucleotides not matched to a gene: 6. CDR1 is SGHTA and CDR2 is FQGTGA in the germline V gene. The CDR3 extends over 14 amino acids. CDR3 coding DNA: TGTGCCAGCAGCCCCAGTCGGGAGGACAATGAGCAGTTCTTC. This codes for CASSPSREDNEQFF.